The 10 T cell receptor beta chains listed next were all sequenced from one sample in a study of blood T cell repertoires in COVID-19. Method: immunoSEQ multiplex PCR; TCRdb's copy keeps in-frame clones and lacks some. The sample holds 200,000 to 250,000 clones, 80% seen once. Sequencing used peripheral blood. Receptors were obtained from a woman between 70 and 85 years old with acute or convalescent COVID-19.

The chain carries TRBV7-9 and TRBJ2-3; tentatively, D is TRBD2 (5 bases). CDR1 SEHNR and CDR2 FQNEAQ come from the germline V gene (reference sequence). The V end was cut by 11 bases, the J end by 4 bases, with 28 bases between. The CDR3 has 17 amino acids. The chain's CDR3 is CALKVPTRTMSPDTQYF. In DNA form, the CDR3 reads TGTGCCCTAAAAGTCCCCACTAGAACAATGTCACCAGATACGCAGTATTTT. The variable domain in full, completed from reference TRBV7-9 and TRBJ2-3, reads DTGVSQNPRHKITKRGQNVTFRCDPISEHNRLYWYRQTLGQGPEFLTYFQNEAQLEKSRLLSDRFSAERPKGSFSTLEIQRTEQGDSAMYLCALKVPTRTMSPDTQYFGPGTRLTVL.

The CDR3 nucleotides read TGCGCCAGCAGCCAAGACGGGGGGGGGAATGAGCAGTTCTTC. Its translation: CASSQDGGGNEQFF. The chain is built from TRBV4-1 and TRBJ2-1, with 8 bases aligning to TRBD2. CDR1 MGHRA and CDR2 YSYEKL come from the germline V gene. The trim removed 0 bases at V and 7 bases at J, leaving 2 bases unmatched. The CDR3 has 14 amino acids.

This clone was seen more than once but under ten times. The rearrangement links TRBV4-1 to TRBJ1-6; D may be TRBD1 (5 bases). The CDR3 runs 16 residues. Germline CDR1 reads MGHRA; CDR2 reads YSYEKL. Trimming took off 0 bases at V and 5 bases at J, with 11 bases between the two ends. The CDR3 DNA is TGCGCCAGCAGCCAAGATCGTGGGACTGATAATTCACCCCTCCACTTT. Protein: CASSQDRGTDNSPLHF.

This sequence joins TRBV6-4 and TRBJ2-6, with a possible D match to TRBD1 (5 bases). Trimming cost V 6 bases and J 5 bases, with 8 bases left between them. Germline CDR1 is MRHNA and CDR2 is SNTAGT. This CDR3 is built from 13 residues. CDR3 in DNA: TGTGCCAGCAGCGCAGGGAGGGCCAACGTCCTGACTTTC. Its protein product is CASSAGRANVLTF.

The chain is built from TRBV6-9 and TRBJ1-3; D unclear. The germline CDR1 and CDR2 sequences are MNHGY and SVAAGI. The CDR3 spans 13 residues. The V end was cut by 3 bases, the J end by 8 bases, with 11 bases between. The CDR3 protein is CASSYPGSDTIYF. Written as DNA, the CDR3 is TGTGCCAGCAGTTACCCGGGGTCGGACACCATATATTTT.

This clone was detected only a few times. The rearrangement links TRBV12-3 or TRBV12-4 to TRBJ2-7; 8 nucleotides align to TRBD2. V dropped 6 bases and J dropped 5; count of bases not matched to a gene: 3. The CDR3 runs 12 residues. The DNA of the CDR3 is TGTGCCAGCAGCCCCGGGGGGGACGAGCAGTACGTC. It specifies CASSPGGDEQYV.

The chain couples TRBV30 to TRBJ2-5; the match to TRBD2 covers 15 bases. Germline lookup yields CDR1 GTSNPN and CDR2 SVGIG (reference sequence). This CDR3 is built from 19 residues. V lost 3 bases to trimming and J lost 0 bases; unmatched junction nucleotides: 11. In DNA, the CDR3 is TGTGCCTGGAGAAGGTCGGGGACTAGCGGGGGGTGGTACCAAGAGACCCAGTACTTC. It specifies CAWRRSGTSGGWYQETQYF. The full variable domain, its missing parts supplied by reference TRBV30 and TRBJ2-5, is SQTIHQWPATLVQPVGSPLSLECTVEGTSNPNLYWYRQAAGRGLQLLFYSVGIGQISSEVPQNLSASRPQDRQFILSSKKLLLSDSGFYLCAWRRSGTSGGWYQETQYFGPGTRLLVL.

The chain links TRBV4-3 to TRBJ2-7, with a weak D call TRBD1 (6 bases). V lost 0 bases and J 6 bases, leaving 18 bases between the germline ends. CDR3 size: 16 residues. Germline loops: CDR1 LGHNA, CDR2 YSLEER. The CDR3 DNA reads TGCGCCAGCAGCCAAGATCAAAGAGGGGGAAAGAGCGAGCAGTACTTC. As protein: CASSQDQRGGKSEQYF.

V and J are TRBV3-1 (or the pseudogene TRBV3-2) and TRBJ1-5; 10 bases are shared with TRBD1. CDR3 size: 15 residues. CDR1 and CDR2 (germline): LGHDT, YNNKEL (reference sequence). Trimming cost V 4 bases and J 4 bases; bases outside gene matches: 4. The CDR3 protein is CASSRSGQGNQPQHF. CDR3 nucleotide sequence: TGTGCCAGCAGCCGTTCGGGACAGGGGAATCAGCCCCAGCATTTT.

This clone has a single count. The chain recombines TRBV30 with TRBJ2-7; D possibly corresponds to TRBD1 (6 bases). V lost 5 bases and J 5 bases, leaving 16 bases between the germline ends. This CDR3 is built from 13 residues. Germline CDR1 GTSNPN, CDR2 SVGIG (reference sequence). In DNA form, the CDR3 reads TGTGCCTGGGGTCGAGGGGGTCAACACGAGCAGTACTTC. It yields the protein CAWGRGGQHEQYF.